The rows below give T cell receptor beta chains drawn from one sample of a study of T cell repertoires in cytomegalovirus infection. Using its own MiXCR run on the reads, TCRdb lists one record per CDR3 protein. Of around 270,000 distinct CDR3 sequences listed, 9.1% are singletons. The sample taken for sequencing was PBMCs. The receptors originated from a human donor in good health (CMV status not recorded). Some clones in this sample may be carry-over from other donors' samples. CDR3s include the opening cysteine and the closing phenylalanine or tryptophan. Fields, in order: clone size, V gene, CDR3 length, J gene, D gene, CDR3 protein, CDR3 DNA. A D gene is named only where the DNA matches it firmly. Clone sizes are given selectively: once, few, many, or a class where the clone is expanded.

abundance: many
v_gene: TRBV7-9
len: 14
j_gene: TRBJ2-1
d_gene: .
CDR3aa: CASSPQNGINEQFF
CDR3nt: TGTGCCAGCAGCCCGCAGAACGGGATCAATGAGCAGTTCTTC

abundance: .
v_gene: TRBV6-5
len: 15
j_gene: TRBJ1-4
d_gene: .
CDR3aa: CASSYGDATNEKLFF
CDR3nt: TGTGCCAGCAGTTACGGGGATGCAACTAATGAAAAACTGTTTTTT

abundance: .
v_gene: TRBV4-3
len: 13
j_gene: TRBJ1-2
d_gene: .
CDR3aa: CASSQDREFGYTF
CDR3nt: TGCGCCAGCAGCCAAGACAGGGAATTTGGCTACACCTTC

abundance: many
v_gene: TRBV7-2
len: 15
j_gene: TRBJ1-2
d_gene: .
CDR3aa: CASSLRPDSNYGYTF
CDR3nt: TGTGCCAGCAGCCTTAGACCGGATTCTAACTATGGCTACACCTTC

abundance: few
v_gene: TRBV6-2/TRBV6-3
len: 13
j_gene: TRBJ2-7
d_gene: TRBD1
CDR3aa: CASRYGQGFEQYF
CDR3nt: TGTGCCAGCAGATACGGACAGGGCTTTGAGCAGTACTTC

abundance: few
v_gene: TRBV12-3/TRBV12-4
len: 14
j_gene: TRBJ1-1
d_gene: .
CDR3aa: CASSLFLGGTEAFF
CDR3nt: TGTGCCAGCAGTTTATTTCTGGGGGGCACTGAAGCTTTCTTT

abundance: many
v_gene: TRBV6-6
len: 15
j_gene: TRBJ1-1
d_gene: .
CDR3aa: CASSPGGGLDTEAFF
CDR3nt: TGTGCCAGCAGTCCTGGGGGGGGGCTGGACACTGAAGCTTTCTTT

abundance: many
v_gene: TRBV28
len: 14
j_gene: TRBJ1-1
d_gene: TRBD1
CDR3aa: CASSPRTGVSEAFF
CDR3nt: TGTGCCAGCAGTCCGCGGACAGGGGTATCTGAAGCTTTCTTT

abundance: many
v_gene: TRBV7-2
len: 13
j_gene: TRBJ2-7
d_gene: .
CDR3aa: CATNQAASYEQYF
CDR3nt: TGTGCCACAAACCAGGCAGCCTCCTACGAGCAGTACTTC

abundance: many
v_gene: TRBV6-2/TRBV6-3
len: 13
j_gene: TRBJ1-6
d_gene: .
CDR3aa: CASSWYYNSPLHF
CDR3nt: TGTGCCAGCAGTTGGTACTATAATTCACCCCTCCACTTT

abundance: many
v_gene: TRBV7-2
len: 15
j_gene: TRBJ2-7
d_gene: TRBD2
CDR3aa: CASSISGRALYEQYF
CDR3nt: TGTGCCAGCAGCATTAGCGGGAGGGCCCTCTACGAGCAGTACTTC

abundance: many
v_gene: TRBV28
len: 16
j_gene: TRBJ1-5
d_gene: TRBD1
CDR3aa: CASRPQGASSNQPQHF
CDR3nt: TGTGCCAGCAGACCACAGGGGGCCTCGAGCAATCAGCCCCAGCATTTT

abundance: many
v_gene: TRBV11-2
len: 14
j_gene: TRBJ1-4
d_gene: .
CDR3aa: CASTKGRSNEKLFF
CDR3nt: TGTGCCAGCACCAAGGGACGGAGTAATGAAAAACTGTTTTTT

abundance: many
v_gene: TRBV5-1
len: 16
j_gene: TRBJ1-2
d_gene: TRBD1
CDR3aa: CASSPFLTGTVYGYTF
CDR3nt: TGCGCCAGCAGCCCATTCCTGACAGGGACGGTGTATGGCTACACCTTC

abundance: few
v_gene: TRBV6-5
len: 15
j_gene: TRBJ2-1
d_gene: .
CDR3aa: CASSYAKFSYNEQFF
CDR3nt: TGTGCCAGCAGTTACGCGAAATTCTCCTACAATGAGCAGTTCTTC

abundance: few
v_gene: TRBV18
len: 13
j_gene: TRBJ2-1
d_gene: .
CDR3aa: CASSPKGYNEQFF
CDR3nt: TGTGCCAGCTCACCTAAGGGGTACAATGAGCAGTTCTTC

abundance: many
v_gene: TRBV7-9
len: 15
j_gene: TRBJ1-2
d_gene: .
CDR3aa: CASSSNHRDSEGLTF
CDR3nt: TGTGCCAGCAGCTCGAACCACCGGGACTCCGAAGGGCTAACCTTC

abundance: few
v_gene: TRBV20-1
len: 14
j_gene: TRBJ1-2
d_gene: .
CDR3aa: CSARWSGKESGYTF
CDR3nt: TGCAGTGCTAGATGGTCAGGGAAGGAGAGTGGCTACACCTTC

abundance: many
v_gene: TRBV7-9
len: 13
j_gene: TRBJ2-7
d_gene: .
CDR3aa: CASSRDPGAEQYF
CDR3nt: TGTGCCAGCAGCCGCGACCCAGGGGCCGAGCAGTACTTC

abundance: many
v_gene: TRBV7-2
len: 15
j_gene: TRBJ2-3
d_gene: .
CDR3aa: CASSSQGISTDTQYF
CDR3nt: TGTGCCAGCAGCTCTCAAGGAATTAGCACAGATACGCAGTATTTT

abundance: many
v_gene: TRBV7-2
len: 14
j_gene: TRBJ1-1
d_gene: .
CDR3aa: CASSLMGGKAEAFF
CDR3nt: TGTGCCAGCAGCTTAATGGGGGGTAAGGCTGAAGCTTTCTTT

abundance: many
v_gene: TRBV7-2
len: 16
j_gene: TRBJ1-1
d_gene: .
CDR3aa: CASSLAVYPQDTEAFF
CDR3nt: TGTGCCAGCAGCTTAGCGGTCTACCCACAGGACACTGAAGCTTTCTTT

abundance: few
v_gene: TRBV29-1
len: 13
j_gene: TRBJ1-2
d_gene: TRBD1
CDR3aa: CSVDVTGIYGYTF
CDR3nt: TGCAGCGTTGATGTGACAGGGATCTATGGCTACACCTTC

abundance: many
v_gene: TRBV7-2
len: 15
j_gene: TRBJ1-1
d_gene: .
CDR3aa: CASSLALVGLAEAFF
CDR3nt: TGTGCCAGCAGCTTAGCGCTTGTCGGATTAGCTGAAGCTTTCTTT

abundance: many
v_gene: TRBV28
len: 15
j_gene: TRBJ1-6
d_gene: .
CDR3aa: CATTLRTGNNSPLHF
CDR3nt: TGTGCCACCACGCTAAGGACGGGTAATAATTCACCCCTCCACTTT

abundance: many
v_gene: TRBV28
len: 16
j_gene: TRBJ2-3
d_gene: TRBD2
CDR3aa: CASSLLDTAGGDTQYF
CDR3nt: TGTGCCAGCAGTCTCCTGGATACAGCGGGGGGAGATACGCAGTATTTT

abundance: many
v_gene: TRBV7-2
len: 14
j_gene: TRBJ2-7
d_gene: TRBD1
CDR3aa: CASRRDRSSYEQYF
CDR3nt: TGTGCCAGCAGGCGGGACAGGAGCTCCTACGAGCAGTACTTC

abundance: many
v_gene: TRBV7-2
len: 16
j_gene: TRBJ1-5
d_gene: .
CDR3aa: CASSLVGGVSNQPQHF
CDR3nt: TGTGCCAGCAGCTTAGTTGGAGGGGTTAGCAATCAGCCCCAGCATTTT

abundance: many
v_gene: TRBV7-8
len: 13
j_gene: TRBJ2-7
d_gene: .
CDR3aa: CASSLGKNYEQYF
CDR3nt: TGTGCCAGCAGCTTAGGCAAGAACTACGAGCAGTACTTC

abundance: few
v_gene: TRBV19
len: 13
j_gene: TRBJ1-4
d_gene: .
CDR3aa: CASSVVLNEKLFF
CDR3nt: TGTGCCAGTAGTGTAGTCCTTAATGAAAAACTGTTTTTT

abundance: .
v_gene: TRBV7-9
len: 10
j_gene: TRBJ2-5
d_gene: .
CDR3aa: CASERETQYF
CDR3nt: TGTGCCAGCGAGAGGGAGACCCAGTACTTC

abundance: few
v_gene: TRBV29-1
len: 14
j_gene: TRBJ2-1
d_gene: TRBD2
CDR3aa: CSVATSGSYNEQFF
CDR3nt: TGCAGCGTTGCGACTAGCGGGTCCTACAATGAGCAGTTCTTC

abundance: .
v_gene: TRBV20-1
len: 14
j_gene: TRBJ1-6
d_gene: TRBD1
CDR3aa: CSATKTGFNSPLHF
CDR3nt: TGCAGTGCTACCAAGACAGGGTTTAATTCACCCCTCCACTTT

abundance: .
v_gene: TRBV7-9
len: 12
j_gene: TRBJ2-5
d_gene: .
CDR3aa: CASNVGTETQYF
CDR3nt: TGTGCCAGTAACGTCGGAACAGAGACCCAGTACTTC

abundance: .
v_gene: TRBV5-5
len: 15
j_gene: TRBJ2-7
d_gene: .
CDR3aa: CASSLTVLSSYEQYF
CDR3nt: TGTGCCAGCAGCTTGACAGTCCTGAGCTCCTACGAGCAGTACTTC

abundance: many
v_gene: TRBV7-2
len: 13
j_gene: TRBJ1-5
d_gene: .
CDR3aa: CASSLSPDQPQHF
CDR3nt: TGTGCCAGCAGCTTAAGCCCAGATCAGCCCCAGCATTTT

abundance: few
v_gene: TRBV28
len: 14
j_gene: TRBJ2-4
d_gene: .
CDR3aa: CASSPGRARDIQYF
CDR3nt: TGTGCCAGCAGCCCAGGTAGGGCTAGGGACATTCAGTACTTC

abundance: many
v_gene: TRBV7-2
len: 14
j_gene: TRBJ2-7
d_gene: .
CDR3aa: CASSLDRYSYEQYF
CDR3nt: TGTGCCAGCAGCTTAGATAGGTACAGCTACGAGCAGTACTTC

abundance: .
v_gene: TRBV20-1
len: 12
j_gene: TRBJ2-7
d_gene: TRBD2
CDR3aa: CSTLADSYEQYF
CDR3nt: TGCAGTACACTAGCGGACTCCTACGAGCAGTACTTC

abundance: .
v_gene: TRBV7-2
len: 13
j_gene: TRBJ1-1
d_gene: .
CDR3aa: CASSRDAWSEAFF
CDR3nt: TGTGCCAGCAGCCGGGACGCGTGGAGTGAAGCTTTCTTT